The 11 T cell receptor beta chains presented below share a single source sample, sequenced in a study of metastatic and nonmetastatic thyroid tumors. Patients were all untreated before their thyroid surgery. TCRdb re-called clones via MiXCR from the PCR reads. The table records under 45,000 clones, more than 25% of them present only once. Sequencing used blood. These receptors came from a male donor with papillary thyroid cancer or a benign thyroid nodule (not recorded which). Some clones in this sample may be carry-over from other donors' samples.

The chain employs TRBV20-1 and TRBJ1-1; D gene ambiguous. Germline V lookup: CDR1 DFQATT, CDR2 SNEGSKA (reference sequence). Trimming left V 0 bases short and J 6 bases short, with 17 bases between. This CDR3 comprises 15 residues. This chain's CDR3 is CSARDSLSLGAEAFF. CDR3 in DNA: TGCAGTGCTAGAGATTCCCTGAGTTTAGGCGCTGAAGCTTTCTTT.

In its sample, this clone was seen a few times. The rearrangement links TRBV15 to TRBJ2-3; tentative D call: TRBD1 (5 bases). The CDR3 sequence is 15 residues long. Trimming stripped 4 bases from V and 3 bases from J, with 14 bases between. Germline V gene lookup returns CDR1 LNHNV and CDR2 YYDKDF (reference sequence). CDR3 region: CATSMRTKRTDTQYF. Written as DNA, the CDR3 is TGTGCCACCAGCATGAGGACAAAAAGAACAGATACGCAGTATTTT.

Points on this clone: A read error is possible here, since a much larger clone lies one base away. This chain uses TRBV20-1 with TRBJ2-2, with a possible D match to TRBD1 (6 bases). CDR3 length equals 16 residues. Per the germline V gene, CDR1 is DFQATT and CDR2 is SNEGSKA (reference sequence). This chain's CDR3 is CSASGTGRWDTWELFF. The CDR3 DNA reads as TGCAGTGCTAGCGGTACAGGGCGATGGGACACCTGGGAGCTGTTTTTT.

This clone was detected a few times. This chain links TRBV24-1 with TRBJ2-3; D unclear. Germline V CDR1 and CDR2: KGHDR, SFDVKD. With 4 bases removed from V and 2 bases from J, the gap between germline ends came to 6 bases. CDR3 length: 13 amino acids. The CDR3 loop reads CATSDPNTDTQYF. CDR3 nucleotide sequence: TGTGCCACCAGTGACCCCAACACAGATACGCAGTATTTT.

This clone occurred a few times. The chain employs TRBV6-1 and TRBJ2-7; possibly TRBD1 for D (6 bases). This CDR3 has 13 residues. The germline V and J ends were trimmed by 2 bases and 3 bases, with 8 bases remaining between them. Germline V CDR1 and CDR2: MNHNS, SASEGT. The DNA for the CDR3 is TGTGCCAGCAGTGAATCGACAGGCTACGAGCAGTACTTC. It translates to CASSESTGYEQYF.

This clone was seen ten or more times. The gene calls are TRBV14 and TRBJ2-3; TRBD2 aligns across 8 bases. This CDR3 has 18 residues. The germline CDR1 and CDR2 sequences are SGHDN and FVKESK. Unmatched junction bases numbered 14, after V lost 3 bases and J lost 3 bases. The CDR3: CASSQPASGSNKTDTQYF. As DNA, the CDR3 is TGTGCCAGCAGCCAGCCGGCGAGCGGGAGTAATAAAACAGATACGCAGTATTTT. Complete variable domain (other parts from reference TRBV14 and TRBJ2-3): EAGVTQFPSHSVIEKGQTVTLRCDPISGHDNLYWYRRVMGKEIKFLLHFVKESKQDESGMPNNRFLAERTGGTYSTLKVQPAELEDSGVYFCASSQPASGSNKTDTQYFGPGTRLTVL.

This clone was seen once. This chain connects TRBV20-1 to TRBJ1-1, with D possibly matching TRBD1 (5 bases). Germline V gene sequence: CDR1 DFQATT, CDR2 SNEGSKA (reference sequence). V was shortened by 6 bases and J by 1 base, with 12 bases between the two germline ends. The CDR3 runs 13 residues. The CDR3 DNA sequence: TGCAGTGCAACGGGGGGGTCGAACACTGAAGCTTTCTTT. It specifies CSATGGSNTEAFF.

Only a few counts were recorded for this clone. The chain recombines TRBV27 with TRBJ1-2; D is possibly TRBD1 (5 bases). Deletions cut 8 bases from V and 4 bases from J, with 8 bases between. There are 11 residues in the CDR3. CDR1 is MNHEY and CDR2 is SMNVEV in the germline V gene (reference sequence). The CDR3 reads CASSQGYGYTF. The CDR3, as DNA: TGTGCCAGCTCGCAGGGCTATGGCTACACCTTC.

Of note for this clone: A junction boundary mismatches the germline segment, possibly from a read error. CDR3 bases: TGTGCCCGGAGTGTATCAGAATCATGGGTCTATGGCTACACCTTC. Translating it yields CARSVSESWVYGYTF. The chain couples TRBV30 to TRBJ1-2; D gene ambiguous. CDR1 and CDR2 from the germline V gene are GTSNPN and SVGIG (reference sequence). The CDR3 covers 15 residues.

This clone was observed once. In DNA, the CDR3 is TGCAGTGCTAGAGCGGTACTAGCGGACTCCTACGAGCAGTACTTC. This codes for CSARAVLADSYEQYF. The gene calls are TRBV20-1 and TRBJ2-7, with 8 bases fitting TRBD2. V lost 1 base, J lost 0 bases, and 5 bases stayed unmatched. Per germline, CDR1 DFQATT and CDR2 SNEGSKA (reference sequence). The CDR3 spans 15 residues.

Points on this clone: Sequence at one end of the junction differs from germline and may be a read error. J is TRBJ1-2 and V is TRBV6-1; TRBD1 matches at 7 bases. Germline CDR1 MNHNS, CDR2 SASEGT. There are 14 residues in the CDR3. CDR3 in amino acids: CASSEWQGVYCYTF. The CDR3, as DNA: TGTGCCAGCAGTGAGTGGCAGGGGGTCTATTGCTACACCTTC.